The 25 T cell receptor beta chains below all came from one sample that was sequenced in a study of cytomegalovirus exposure and HLA in healthy donors. In the PCR, 60 Vbeta and 13 Jbeta primers were used. The data were produced by immunoSEQ multiplex PCR, yet TCRdb's version contains in-frame clones alone and is incomplete. Here the sample spans around 150,000 clones, around 74% being singletons. Source material: PBMCs. The receptors were sampled from a female donor in good health and CMV-seronegative.

The genes are TRBV5-1 and TRBJ1-5; TRBD1 aligns across 8 bases. Germline lookup yields CDR1 SGHRS and CDR2 YFSETQ. This CDR3 contains 14 residues. V dropped 2 bases and J dropped 7; count of bases not matched to a gene: 5. CDR3 loop: CASSFTGGEQPQHF. CDR3 coding DNA: TGCGCCAGCAGCTTCACAGGGGGGGAACAGCCCCAGCATTTT.

This chain uses TRBV2 with TRBJ2-5; TRBD1 aligns across 11 bases. The CDR3 is 15 residues long. CDR1 is SNHLY, CDR2 FYNNEI, per germline. V was pared by 4 bases and J by 5 bases, with 6 bases of the junction left unmatched. This CDR3 is CASSGWTGGLETQYF. The CDR3 bases are TGTGCCAGCAGTGGGTGGACAGGGGGCTTGGAGACCCAGTACTTC.

This clone was detected only once. The V gene is TRBV15, the J gene TRBJ2-7; perhaps TRBD1 as D (6 bases). This CDR3 spans 14 amino acids. CDR1 is LNHNV and CDR2 is YYDKDF in the germline V gene (reference sequence). The V end lost 0 bases, the J end lost 6 bases, and 12 bases lay between the germline ends. CDR3: CATSRDRGSSEQYF. The CDR3 region has the DNA TGTGCCACCAGCAGAGATAGGGGGAGCTCCGAGCAGTACTTC.

The DNA for the CDR3 is TGCGCCAGCAGCTTGGGACTATCGGCCAACACCGGGGAGCTGTTTTTT. Translating it yields CASSLGLSANTGELFF. The chain combines TRBV5-1 with TRBJ2-2, with D possibly matching TRBD2 (5 bases). Germline CDR1 reads SGHRS; CDR2 reads YFSETQ. The V gene lost 0 bases and the J gene lost 2 bases, with 11 bases spanning the gap. The CDR3 has 16 amino acids.

The V call is TRBV5-6, the J call TRBJ1-2, with D maybe TRBD1 (5 bases). The CDR3 length is 15 residues. V was trimmed by 2 bases and J by 3 bases, leaving 14 bases between them. The germline V gene has CDR1 SGHDT and CDR2 YYEEEE. Here the CDR3 reads CASSLFKSGDYGYTF. CDR3 sequence (DNA): TGTGCCAGCAGCTTATTTAAGTCGGGGGACTATGGCTACACCTTC.

In this sample, this clone turned up once. The chain couples TRBV11-2 to TRBJ2-7, with 12 bases aligning to TRBD2. This CDR3 has 16 amino acids. Unmatched junction bases numbered 4, after V lost 2 bases and J lost 2 bases. Germline-derived CDR1 and CDR2 are SGHAT and FQNNGV. The DNA of the CDR3 is TGTGCCAGCAGCTTAATGCTAGCGGGAGGGCCCTACGAGCAGTACTTC. This gives the protein CASSLMLAGGPYEQYF.

This chain connects TRBV7-2 to TRBJ1-6; a possible D gene is TRBD1 (5 bases). Germline loops: CDR1 SGHTA, CDR2 FQGNSA. The CDR3 is 13 residues long. The V and J ends lost 5 bases and 9 bases respectively, with 11 bases between them. CDR3 residues: CASSLRQGSPLHF. The CDR3 DNA reads as TGTGCCAGCAGCCTCAGGCAGGGTTCACCCCTCCACTTT. Together with reference TRBV7-2 and TRBJ1-6, the CDR3 gives the full variable domain: GAGVSQSPSNKVTEKGKDVELRCDPISGHTALYWYRQSLGQGLEFLIYFQGNSAPDKSGLPSDRFSAERTGGSVSTLTIQRTQQEDSAVYLCASSLRQGSPLHFGNGTRLTVT.

The chain couples TRBV9 to TRBJ2-2; D is perhaps TRBD2 (6 bases). The CDR3 spans 15 residues. Trimming removed 0 bases from V and 5 bases from J, with 11 bases in between. Germline V CDR1 and CDR2: SGDLS, YYNGEE. The CDR3 region is CASSVARLETGELFF. The DNA of the CDR3 is TGTGCCAGCAGCGTAGCCCGACTAGAAACCGGGGAGCTGTTTTTT.

The chain has TRBV6-6 and TRBJ1-1; D gene ambiguous. The CDR3 extends over 14 amino acids. Germline assignment: CDR1 MNHNY and CDR2 SVGAGI (reference sequence). The V gene lost 0 bases and the J gene lost 1 base, with 6 bases spanning the gap. CDR3: CASSYSRANTEAFF. The CDR3 DNA is TGTGCCAGCAGTTACTCGCGGGCGAACACTGAAGCTTTCTTT.

In its sample, this clone was seen once. The chain is built from TRBV5-1 and TRBJ1-3; D remains unclear. The V end was cut by 1 base, the J end by 3 bases, with 5 bases between. CDR1 is SGHRS and CDR2 is YFSETQ in the germline V gene. The CDR3 loop spans 13 amino acids. The CDR3 sequence is CASSLSGGNTIYF. The CDR3 nucleotides read TGCGCCAGCAGCTTGTCAGGTGGAAACACCATATATTTT.

In DNA form, the CDR3 reads TGTGCCAGCAGCTCTCCGAGCCAAGAGACCCAGTACTTC. Encoded protein: CASSSPSQETQYF. This chain links TRBV7-7 with TRBJ2-5; no reliable D call. The CDR3 is made up of 13 amino acids. Trimming cost V 4 bases and J 1 base, with 7 bases left between them. From germline, CDR1 is SSHAT and CDR2 FNYEAQ (reference sequence).

The rearrangement links TRBV18 to TRBJ2-5; the match to TRBD1 covers 7 bases. Trimming took 6 bases from V and 5 from J; bases not matched to a gene: 9. The CDR3 totals 14 residues. The germline gives CDR1 KGHSH, CDR2 LQKENI. CDR3 in amino acids: CASSRDSLSETQYF. CDR3 coding DNA: TGTGCCAGCTCCCGGGACAGTCTCTCGGAGACCCAGTACTTC.

This chain joins TRBV5-1 and TRBJ2-7; a possible D gene is TRBD2 (6 bases). The CDR3 totals 14 residues. Between the trimmed V and J ends, which lost 6 bases and 3 bases, there was a span of 16 bases. Germline assignment: CDR1 SGHRS and CDR2 YFSETQ. CDR3 in amino acids: CASMVGSGHYEQYF. The CDR3, as DNA: TGCGCCAGCATGGTCGGTAGCGGCCACTACGAGCAGTACTTC.

This chain uses TRBV4-1 with TRBJ2-3; D remains unclear. The germline V and J ends were trimmed by 4 bases and 0 bases, with 11 bases remaining between them. CDR1 and CDR2 (germline): MGHRA, YSYEKL. The CDR3 contains 15 residues. CDR3 DNA sequence: TGCGCCAGCAGCCCGAACTGGGCTAGCACAGATACGCAGTATTTT. Protein sequence: CASSPNWASTDTQYF.

This clone came up a few times. The rearrangement joins TRBV5-1 to TRBJ1-1; D is uncertain. The length of the CDR3 is 14 residues. The V and J ends lost 1 base and 1 base respectively, with 8 bases between them. Germline values: CDR1 SGHRS, CDR2 YFSETQ. The CDR3 nucleotides are TGCGCCAGCAGCTTGCCGTCACAGAACACTGAAGCTTTCTTT. Amino acid sequence: CASSLPSQNTEAFF. The full variable domain, its missing parts supplied by reference TRBV5-1 and TRBJ1-1, is KAGVTQTPRYLIKTRGQQVTLSCSPISGHRSVSWYQQTPGQGLQFLFEYFSETQRNKGNFPGRFSGRQFSNSRSEMNVSTLELGDSALYLCASSLPSQNTEAFFGQGTRLTVV.

This chain links TRBV5-6 with TRBJ2-5; 8 bases match TRBD2. The V and J ends lost 4 bases and 4 bases, in that order; junction bases with no gene match: 12. The CDR3 extends over 16 amino acids. The germline gives CDR1 SGHDT, CDR2 YYEEEE. In DNA, the CDR3 is TGTGCCAGCAGCCTGGGACCAGCGGGAGCGGGAGAGACCCAGTACTTC. Translated: CASSLGPAGAGETQYF. The full variable domain, with the rest looked up from reference TRBV5-6 and TRBJ2-5, is DAGVTQSPTHLIKTRGQQVTLRCSPKSGHDTVSWYQQALGQGPQFIFQYYEEEERQRGNFPDRFSGHQFPNYSSELNVNALLLGDSALYLCASSLGPAGAGETQYFGPGTRLLVL.

This rearrangement joins TRBV5-1 to TRBJ2-5, with 13 bases that match TRBD2. The CDR3 is 14 residues long. CDR1 is SGHRS, CDR2 YFSETQ, per germline. Trimming at V came to 3 bases and at J to 5 bases, leaving 1 base not matched to a gene. In DNA, the CDR3 is TGCGCCAGCAGCTGGGGACTAGCGGGGGAGACCCAGTACTTC. Its translation is CASSWGLAGETQYF.

CDR3 region: CAQGQGANYGYTF. The DNA for the CDR3 is TGTGCCCAGGGGCAGGGGGCAAACTATGGCTACACCTTC. The chain links TRBV30 to TRBJ1-2, with 8 positions matching TRBD1. V was pared by 8 bases and J by 2 bases, with 7 bases of the junction left unmatched. The CDR3 is 13 amino acids. CDR1 is GTSNPN and CDR2 is SVGIG in the germline V gene (reference sequence).

J is TRBJ2-3 and V is TRBV19, with a possible D match to TRBD2 (6 bases). Germline lookup yields CDR1 LNHDA and CDR2 SQIVND (reference sequence). The CDR3 is made up of 15 amino acids. Trimming pared 7 bases from V and 0 bases from J, leaving 14 bases between. In DNA, the CDR3 is TGTGCCAGTACTCTAGCCAGCGGGAGCACAGATACGCAGTATTTT. Translating gives CASTLASGSTDTQYF.

The V and J genes are TRBV19 and TRBJ1-3; TRBD1 matches at 8 bases. V trimming: 6 bases; J trimming: 2 bases; junction bases outside the gene matches: 3. The CDR3 sequence is 14 residues long. The germline CDR1 and CDR2 sequences are LNHDA and SQIVND (reference sequence). The CDR3 DNA sequence: TGTGCCAGTAGCCCGACAGGGGCTGGAAACACCATATATTTT. Translating gives CASSPTGAGNTIYF.

The chain combines TRBV5-1 with TRBJ2-7; the D gene is possibly TRBD1 (6 bases). Looked up from germline, CDR1 is SGHRS and CDR2 is YFSETQ. The CDR3 loop spans 16 amino acids. V was trimmed by 4 bases and J by 0 bases, leaving 17 bases between them. The CDR3, as DNA: TGCGCCAGCAGCCCCAACCGGGACACTTACTCCTACGAGCAGTACTTC. This encodes CASSPNRDTYSYEQYF.

This chain joins TRBV4-1 and TRBJ1-5; the match to TRBD1 covers 7 bases. Losses at the gene ends were 1 base for V and 7 bases for J; bases not matched to a gene: 13. The germline CDR1 and CDR2 sequences are MGHRA and YSYEKL. The CDR3 is 17 residues long. The CDR3 loop is CASSQGPGGRGWQPQHF. The CDR3, as DNA: TGCGCCAGCAGCCAAGGGCCAGGGGGGAGAGGGTGGCAGCCCCAGCATTTT.

This clone was observed a single time. Other DNA sequences in the sample encode the same CDR3. The rearrangement joins TRBV29-1 to TRBJ2-7; D is possibly TRBD2 (6 bases). The CDR3 covers 12 residues. V was shortened by 4 bases and J by 1 base, with 8 bases between the two germline ends. Germline CDR1 SQVTM, CDR2 ANQGSEA. DNA of the CDR3: TGCAGCGTTGCTGGGACTTCCTACGAGCAGTACTTC. Residues: CSVAGTSYEQYF.

The chain combines TRBV30 with TRBJ2-1, with 9 positions matching TRBD1. CDR1 is GTSNPN and CDR2 is SVGIG in the germline V gene (reference sequence). There are 17 residues in the CDR3. The V gene end was trimmed by 2 bases and the J gene end by 8 bases; junction bases not matched to a gene: 16. The CDR3 sequence: CAWSRQGGAAIGDEQFF. In DNA, the CDR3 is TGTGCCTGGAGTAGACAGGGGGGTGCCGCGATAGGGGATGAGCAGTTCTTC.

V is TRBV18 and J is TRBJ1-5; D might be TRBD1 (5 bases). V was shortened by 2 bases and J by 4 bases, with 6 bases between the two germline ends. There are 13 residues in the CDR3. Germline V gives CDR1 KGHSH, CDR2 LQKENI. Here the CDR3 reads CASSPGGNQPQHF. CDR3 bases: TGTGCCAGCTCACCAGGGGGGAATCAGCCCCAGCATTTT.